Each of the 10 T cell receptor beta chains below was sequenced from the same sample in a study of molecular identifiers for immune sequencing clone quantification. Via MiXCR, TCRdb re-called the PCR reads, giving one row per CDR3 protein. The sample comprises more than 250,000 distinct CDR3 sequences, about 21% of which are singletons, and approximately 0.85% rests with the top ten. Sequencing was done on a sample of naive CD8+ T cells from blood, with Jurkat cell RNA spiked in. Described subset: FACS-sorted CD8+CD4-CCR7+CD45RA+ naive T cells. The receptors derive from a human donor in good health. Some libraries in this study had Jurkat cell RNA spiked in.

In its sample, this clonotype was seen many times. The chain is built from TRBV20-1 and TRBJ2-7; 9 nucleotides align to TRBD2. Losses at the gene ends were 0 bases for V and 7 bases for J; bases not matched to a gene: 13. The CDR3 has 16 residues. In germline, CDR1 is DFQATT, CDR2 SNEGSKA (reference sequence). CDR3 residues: CSARDFLAGEVGEQYF. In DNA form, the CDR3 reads TGCAGTGCTAGAGATTTTTTAGCGGGAGAGGTGGGGGAGCAGTACTTC.

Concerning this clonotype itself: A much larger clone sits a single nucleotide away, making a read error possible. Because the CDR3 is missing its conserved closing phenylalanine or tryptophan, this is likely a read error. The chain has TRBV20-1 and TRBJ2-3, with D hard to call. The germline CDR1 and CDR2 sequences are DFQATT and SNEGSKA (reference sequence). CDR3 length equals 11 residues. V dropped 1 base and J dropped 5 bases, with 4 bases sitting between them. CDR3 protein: CSARVEDTQYL. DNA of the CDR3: TGCAGTGCTAGAGTCGAAGATACGCAGTATCTT.

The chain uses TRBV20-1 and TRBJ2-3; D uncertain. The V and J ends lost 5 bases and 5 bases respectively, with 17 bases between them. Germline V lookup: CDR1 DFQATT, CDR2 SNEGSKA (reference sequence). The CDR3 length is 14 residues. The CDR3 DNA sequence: TGCAGTGCTTTAATAGAAAATCGACGAGATACGCAGTATTTT. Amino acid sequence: CSALIENRRDTQYF.

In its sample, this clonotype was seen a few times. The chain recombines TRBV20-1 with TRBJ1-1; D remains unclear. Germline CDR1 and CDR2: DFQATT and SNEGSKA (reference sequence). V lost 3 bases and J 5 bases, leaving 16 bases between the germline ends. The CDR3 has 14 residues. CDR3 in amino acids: CSASGPAIRTEAFF. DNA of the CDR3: TGCAGTGCTAGTGGTCCTGCTATCCGGACTGAAGCTTTCTTT.

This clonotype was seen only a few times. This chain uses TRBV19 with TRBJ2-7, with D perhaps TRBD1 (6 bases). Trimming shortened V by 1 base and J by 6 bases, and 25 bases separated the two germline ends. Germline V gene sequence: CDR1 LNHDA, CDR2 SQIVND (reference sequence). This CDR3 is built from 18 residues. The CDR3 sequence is CASSIVGRVTGTEGEQYF. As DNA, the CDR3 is TGTGCCAGTAGTATAGTGGGCAGGGTGACAGGAACGGAAGGCGAGCAGTACTTC.

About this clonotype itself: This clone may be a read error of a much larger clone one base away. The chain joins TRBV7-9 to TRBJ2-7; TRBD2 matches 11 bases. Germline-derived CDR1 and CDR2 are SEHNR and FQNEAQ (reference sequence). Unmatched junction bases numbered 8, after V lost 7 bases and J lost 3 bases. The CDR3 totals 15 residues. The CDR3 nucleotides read TGTGCCAGCACCTTTGCGACTAGCGGGAACTACGAGCAGTACTTC. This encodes CASTFATSGNYEQYF. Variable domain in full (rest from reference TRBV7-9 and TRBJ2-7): DTGVSQNPRHKITKRGQNVTFRCDPISEHNRLYWYRQTLGQGPEFLTYFQNEAQLEKSRLLSDRFSAERPKGSFSTLEIQRTEQGDSAMYLCASTFATSGNYEQYFGPGTRLTVT.

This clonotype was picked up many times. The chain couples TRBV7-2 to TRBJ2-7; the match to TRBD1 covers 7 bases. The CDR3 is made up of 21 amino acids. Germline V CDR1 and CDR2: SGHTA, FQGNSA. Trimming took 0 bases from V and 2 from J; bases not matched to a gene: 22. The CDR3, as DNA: TGTGCCAGCAGCTTAGCGCTACCCGGGACAGAAGGACTTGAGACCACCTACGAGCAGTACTTC. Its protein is CASSLALPGTEGLETTYEQYF. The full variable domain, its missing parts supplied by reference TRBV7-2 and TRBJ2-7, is GAGVSQSPSNKVTEKGKDVELRCDPISGHTALYWYRQSLGQGLEFLIYFQGNSAPDKSGLPSDRFSAERTGGSVSTLTIQRTQQEDSAVYLCASSLALPGTEGLETTYEQYFGPGTRLTVT.

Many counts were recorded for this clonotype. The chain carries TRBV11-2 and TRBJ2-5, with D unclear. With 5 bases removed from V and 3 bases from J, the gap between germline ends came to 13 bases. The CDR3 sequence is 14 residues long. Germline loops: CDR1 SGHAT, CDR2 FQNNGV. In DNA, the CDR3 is TGTGCCAGCAGCCCTGGAAGGTGGAAAGAGACCCAGTACTTC. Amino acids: CASSPGRWKETQYF. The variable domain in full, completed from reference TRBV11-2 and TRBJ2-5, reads EAGVAQSPRYKIIEKRQSVAFWCNPISGHATLYWYQQILGQGPKLLIQFQNNGVVDDSQLPKDRFSAERLKGVDSTLKIQPAKLEDSAVYLCASSPGRWKETQYFGPGTRLLVL.

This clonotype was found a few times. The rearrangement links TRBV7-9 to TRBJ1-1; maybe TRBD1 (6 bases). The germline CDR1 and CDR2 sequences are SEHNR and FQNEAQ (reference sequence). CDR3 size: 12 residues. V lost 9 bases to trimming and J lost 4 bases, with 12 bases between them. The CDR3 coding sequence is TGTGCCAGTCACAGGGATGGCACTGAAGCTTTCTTT. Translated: CASHRDGTEAFF.

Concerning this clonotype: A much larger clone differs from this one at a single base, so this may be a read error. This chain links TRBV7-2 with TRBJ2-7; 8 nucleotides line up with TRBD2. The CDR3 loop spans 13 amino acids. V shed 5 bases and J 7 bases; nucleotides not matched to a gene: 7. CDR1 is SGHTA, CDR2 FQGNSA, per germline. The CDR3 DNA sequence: TGTGCCAGCAGCACGAGACTAGCGAGGGAGCAGTACTTC. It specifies CASSTRLAREQYF.